This T cell receptor beta chain was sequenced during a study of shared clonotypes between healthy human individuals. The overall study: Ranging from 18 to 49 in age, donors were a couple of women and three men. Each donor's CD8 memory used one plate, CD8 naive two, each CD4 subset three.

Points on this clone: Its antigen is still unknown.

The table came from immunoSEQ multiplex PCR; TCRdb's copy has only in-frame clones and leaves some out. This repertoire shows roughly 300,000 clones, 87% found once; its top ten account for 15% to 20%. This CDR3 contains 14 residues. V shed 0 bases and J shed 2 bases, with 7 bases lying between them. Germline CDR1 reads LGHNA; CDR2 reads YNFKEQ. Whole-study findings and limits: The sampled material consisted only of blood, and tissue repertoires are likely to differ.

Sequenced: memory CD8+ T cells sorted from blood. Subset specified: CD45RO+ cells pooled with CCR7-negative TemRA cells. The sequence came from a young man in good health. V gene TRBV4-2 combines with J gene TRBJ1-2, with D possibly being TRBD1 (5 bases). The CDR3 reads CASSQEEGNYGYTF. The CDR3 bases are TGTGCCAGCAGCCAAGAAGAGGGGAACTATGGCTACACCTTC.